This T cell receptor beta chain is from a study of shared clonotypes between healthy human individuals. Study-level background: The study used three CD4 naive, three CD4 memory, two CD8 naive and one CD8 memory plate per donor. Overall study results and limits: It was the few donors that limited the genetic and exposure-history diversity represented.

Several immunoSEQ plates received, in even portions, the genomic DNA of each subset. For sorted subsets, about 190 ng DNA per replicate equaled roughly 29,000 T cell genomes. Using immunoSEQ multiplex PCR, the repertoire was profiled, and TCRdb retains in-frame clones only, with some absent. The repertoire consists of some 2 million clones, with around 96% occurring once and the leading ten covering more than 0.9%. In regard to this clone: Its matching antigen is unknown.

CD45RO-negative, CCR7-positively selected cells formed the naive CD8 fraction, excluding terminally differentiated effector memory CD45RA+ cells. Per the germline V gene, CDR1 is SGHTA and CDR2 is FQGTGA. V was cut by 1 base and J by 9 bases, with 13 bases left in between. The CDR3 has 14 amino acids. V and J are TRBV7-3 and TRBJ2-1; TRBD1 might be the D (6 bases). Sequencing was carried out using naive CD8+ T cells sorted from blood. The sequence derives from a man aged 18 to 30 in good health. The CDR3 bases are TGTGCCAGCAGCTTAATAGGGGGAAGCGGTGAGCAGTTCTTC. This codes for CASSLIGGSGEQFF.